The 2 T cell receptor beta chains below all came from one sample that was sequenced in a study of blood T cell repertoires in COVID-19. Sequenced by immunoSEQ multiplex PCR; TCRdb stores in-frame clones only, minus some. The sample lists some 300,000 clones; 88% were seen once. The source material was PBMCs or T cells enriched from blood (not recorded which). These receptors were collected from a woman aged 25 to 45 who had recovered from COVID-19.

The rearrangement links TRBV14 to TRBJ1-1; 9 nucleotides align to TRBD1. CDR3 length equals 17 residues. Trimming at V came to 0 bases and at J to 6 bases, leaving 11 bases not matched to a gene. Germline V gene sequence: CDR1 SGHDN, CDR2 FVKESK. The CDR3 loop is CASSQDTQTGGMAEAFF. CDR3 coding DNA: TGTGCCAGCAGCCAAGATACGCAGACAGGGGGGATGGCTGAAGCTTTCTTT.

This chain uses TRBV7-3 with TRBJ2-3; D is ambiguous. CDR3 length equals 16 residues. CDR1 is SGHTA and CDR2 is FQGTGA in the germline V gene. The germline V and J ends were trimmed by 2 bases and 2 bases, with 14 bases remaining between them. The CDR3 loop is CASSLYLSADTDTQYF. CDR3 coding DNA: TGTGCCAGCAGCTTATATCTTTCGGCGGACACAGATACGCAGTATTTT.